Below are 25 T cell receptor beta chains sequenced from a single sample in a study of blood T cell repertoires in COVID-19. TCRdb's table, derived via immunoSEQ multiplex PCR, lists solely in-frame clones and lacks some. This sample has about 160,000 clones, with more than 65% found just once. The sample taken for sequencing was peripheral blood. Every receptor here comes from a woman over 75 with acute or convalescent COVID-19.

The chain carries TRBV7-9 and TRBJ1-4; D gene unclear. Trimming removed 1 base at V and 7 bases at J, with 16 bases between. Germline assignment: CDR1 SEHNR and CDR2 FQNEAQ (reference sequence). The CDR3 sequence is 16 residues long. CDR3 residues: CASSLGLSGVGEKLFF. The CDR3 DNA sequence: TGTGCCAGCAGCTTAGGATTATCGGGAGTTGGTGAAAAACTGTTTTTT. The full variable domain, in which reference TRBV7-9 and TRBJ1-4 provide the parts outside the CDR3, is DTGVSQNPRHKITKRGQNVTFRCDPISEHNRLYWYRQTLGQGPEFLTYFQNEAQLEKSRLLSDRFSAERPKGSFSTLEIQRTEQGDSAMYLCASSLGLSGVGEKLFFGSGTQLSVL.

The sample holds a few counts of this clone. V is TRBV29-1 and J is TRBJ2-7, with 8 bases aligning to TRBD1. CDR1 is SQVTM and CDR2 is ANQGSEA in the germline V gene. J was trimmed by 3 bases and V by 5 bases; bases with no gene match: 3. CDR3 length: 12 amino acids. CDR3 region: CSVIQGGYEQYF. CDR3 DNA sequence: TGCAGCGTTATACAGGGGGGCTACGAGCAGTACTTC.

The CDR3 sequence: CASSQETQGVDEQFF. The CDR3 DNA sequence: TGCGCCAGCAGCCAAGAAACTCAGGGGGTCGATGAGCAGTTCTTC. The chain uses TRBV4-1 and TRBJ2-1; TRBD1 matches 7 bases. Looked up from germline, CDR1 is MGHRA and CDR2 is YSYEKL. The V and J ends lost 0 bases and 8 bases, in that order; junction bases with no gene match: 7. This CDR3 is 15 amino acids long.

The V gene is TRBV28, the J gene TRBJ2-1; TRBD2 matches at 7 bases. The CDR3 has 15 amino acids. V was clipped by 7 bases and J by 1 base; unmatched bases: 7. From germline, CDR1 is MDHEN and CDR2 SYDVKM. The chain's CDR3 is CASTPGGGSYNEQFF. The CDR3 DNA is TGTGCCAGCACCCCGGGGGGAGGGTCCTACAATGAGCAGTTCTTC.

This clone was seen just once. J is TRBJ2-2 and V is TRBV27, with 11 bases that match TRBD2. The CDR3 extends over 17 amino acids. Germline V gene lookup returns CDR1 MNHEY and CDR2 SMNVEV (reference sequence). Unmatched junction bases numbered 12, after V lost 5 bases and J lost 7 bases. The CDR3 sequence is CASSTYGSGRADGELFF. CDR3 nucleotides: TGTGCCAGCAGTACGTACGGTAGCGGGAGGGCTGACGGGGAGCTGTTTTTT.

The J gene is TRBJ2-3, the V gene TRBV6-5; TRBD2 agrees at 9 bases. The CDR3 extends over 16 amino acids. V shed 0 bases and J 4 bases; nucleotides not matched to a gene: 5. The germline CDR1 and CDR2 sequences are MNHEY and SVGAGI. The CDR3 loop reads CASSYSGGREADTQYF. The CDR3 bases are TGTGCCAGCAGTTACTCGGGCGGGAGGGAGGCAGATACGCAGTATTTT.

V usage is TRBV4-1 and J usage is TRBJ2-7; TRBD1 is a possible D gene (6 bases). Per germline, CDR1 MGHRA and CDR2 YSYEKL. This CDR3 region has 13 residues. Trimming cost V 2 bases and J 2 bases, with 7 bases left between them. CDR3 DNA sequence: TGCGCCAGCAGCCAACCAGGGGCCTACGAGCAGTACTTC. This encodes CASSQPGAYEQYF.

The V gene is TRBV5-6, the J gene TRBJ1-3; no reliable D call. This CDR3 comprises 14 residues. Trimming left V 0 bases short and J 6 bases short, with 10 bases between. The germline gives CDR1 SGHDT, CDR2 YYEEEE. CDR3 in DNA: TGTGCCAGCAGCTTGGCCGCGGAGCAAAACACCATATATTTT. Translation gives CASSLAAEQNTIYF.

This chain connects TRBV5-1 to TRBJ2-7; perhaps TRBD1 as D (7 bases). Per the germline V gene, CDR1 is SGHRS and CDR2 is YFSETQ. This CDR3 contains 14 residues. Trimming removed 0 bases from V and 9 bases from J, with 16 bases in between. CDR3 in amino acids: CASSLVSGGTGQYF. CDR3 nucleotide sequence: TGCGCCAGCAGCTTGGTGTCAGGGGGGACTGGGCAGTACTTC. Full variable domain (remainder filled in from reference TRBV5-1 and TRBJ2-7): KAGVTQTPRYLIKTRGQQVTLSCSPISGHRSVSWYQQTPGQGLQFLFEYFSETQRNKGNFPGRFSGRQFSNSRSEMNVSTLELGDSALYLCASSLVSGGTGQYFGPGTRLTVT.

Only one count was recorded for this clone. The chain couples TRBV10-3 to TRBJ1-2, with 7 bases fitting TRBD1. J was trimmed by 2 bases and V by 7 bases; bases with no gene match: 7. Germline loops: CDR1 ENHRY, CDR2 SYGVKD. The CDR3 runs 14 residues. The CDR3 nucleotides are TGTGCCATCACGTCAGGGGGTCTCAACTATGGCTACACCTTC. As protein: CAITSGGLNYGYTF.

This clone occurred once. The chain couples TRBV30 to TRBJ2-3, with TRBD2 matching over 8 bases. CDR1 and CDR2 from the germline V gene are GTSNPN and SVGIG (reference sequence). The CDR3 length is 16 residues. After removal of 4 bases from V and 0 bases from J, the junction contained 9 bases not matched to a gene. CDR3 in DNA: TGTGCCTGGACTCATTGGCAGCGGGGGAGCACAGATACGCAGTATTTT. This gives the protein CAWTHWQRGSTDTQYF.

CDR3 sequence: CASSDPGGSYNEQFF. CDR3 in DNA: TGTGCCAGCAGTGATCCAGGGGGCTCCTACAATGAGCAGTTCTTC. The chain has TRBV6-1 and TRBJ2-1; 7 nucleotides agree with TRBD1. V dropped 3 bases and J dropped 0; count of bases not matched to a gene: 2. Germline V CDR1 and CDR2: MNHNS, SASEGT. The CDR3 extends over 15 amino acids.

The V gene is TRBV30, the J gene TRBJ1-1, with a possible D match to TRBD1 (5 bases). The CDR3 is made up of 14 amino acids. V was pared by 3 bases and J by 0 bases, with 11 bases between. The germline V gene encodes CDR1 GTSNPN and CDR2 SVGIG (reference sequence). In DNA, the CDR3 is TGTGCCTGGAGCTTCGCGGGACTGAACACTGAAGCTTTCTTT. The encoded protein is CAWSFAGLNTEAFF. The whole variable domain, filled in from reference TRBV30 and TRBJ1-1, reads SQTIHQWPATLVQPVGSPLSLECTVEGTSNPNLYWYRQAAGRGLQLLFYSVGIGQISSEVPQNLSASRPQDRQFILSSKKLLLSDSGFYLCAWSFAGLNTEAFFGQGTRLTVV.

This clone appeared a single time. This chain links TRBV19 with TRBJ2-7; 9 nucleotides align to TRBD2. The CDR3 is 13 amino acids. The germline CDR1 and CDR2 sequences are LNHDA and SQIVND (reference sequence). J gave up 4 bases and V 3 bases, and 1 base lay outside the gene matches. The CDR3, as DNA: TGTGCCAGTAGTATGCGGGAGGGGTACGAGCAGTACTTC. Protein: CASSMREGYEQYF.

DNA of the CDR3: TGTGCCACCAGCCCCCTCCGGGGTCCTAATTCACCCCTCCACTTT. Protein: CATSPLRGPNSPLHF. The chain uses TRBV15 and TRBJ1-6; D uncertain. V dropped 5 bases and J dropped 6 bases, with 14 bases sitting between them. The V gene's germline CDR1 is LNHNV and CDR2 YYDKDF (reference sequence). This CDR3 is built from 15 residues.

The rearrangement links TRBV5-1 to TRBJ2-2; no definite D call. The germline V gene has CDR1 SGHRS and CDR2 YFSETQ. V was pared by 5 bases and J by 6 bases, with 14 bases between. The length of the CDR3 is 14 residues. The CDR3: CASRVDQVSGELFF. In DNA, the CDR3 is TGCGCCAGCAGGGTGGATCAGGTTTCCGGGGAGCTGTTTTTT.

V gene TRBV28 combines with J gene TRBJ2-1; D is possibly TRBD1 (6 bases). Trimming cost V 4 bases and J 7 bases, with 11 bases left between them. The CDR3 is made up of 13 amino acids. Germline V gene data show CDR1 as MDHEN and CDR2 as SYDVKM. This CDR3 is CASSSFQGNEQFF. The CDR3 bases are TGTGCCAGCAGTTCATTCCAGGGGAATGAGCAGTTCTTC.

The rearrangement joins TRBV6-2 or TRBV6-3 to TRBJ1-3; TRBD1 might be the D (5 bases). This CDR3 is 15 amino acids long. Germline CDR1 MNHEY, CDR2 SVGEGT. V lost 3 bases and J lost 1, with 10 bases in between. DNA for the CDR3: TGTGCCAGCAGTTATACAGGTTTATCTGGAAACACCATATATTTT. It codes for CASSYTGLSGNTIYF.

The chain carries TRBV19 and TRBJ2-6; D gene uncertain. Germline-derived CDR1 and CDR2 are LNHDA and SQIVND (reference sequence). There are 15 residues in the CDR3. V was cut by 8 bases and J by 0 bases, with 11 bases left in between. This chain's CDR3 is CASQRGDSGANVLTF. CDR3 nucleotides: TGTGCCAGTCAACGAGGAGACTCTGGGGCCAACGTCCTGACTTTC.

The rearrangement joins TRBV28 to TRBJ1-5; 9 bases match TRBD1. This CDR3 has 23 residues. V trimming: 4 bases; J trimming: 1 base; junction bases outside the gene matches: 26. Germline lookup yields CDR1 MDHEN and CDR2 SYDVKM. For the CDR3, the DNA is TGTGCCAGCAGTTCTCCTTATACCGGGACAGGGCGGTATTCTGTCACCAGCAATCAGCCCCAGCATTTT. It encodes CASSSPYTGTGRYSVTSNQPQHF.

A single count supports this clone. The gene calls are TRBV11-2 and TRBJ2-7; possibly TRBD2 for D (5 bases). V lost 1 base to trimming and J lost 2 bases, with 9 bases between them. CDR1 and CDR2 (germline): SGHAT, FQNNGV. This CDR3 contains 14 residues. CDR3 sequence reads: CASSLAGIPYEQYF. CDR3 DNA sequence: TGTGCCAGCAGCTTAGCCGGGATCCCCTACGAGCAGTACTTC.

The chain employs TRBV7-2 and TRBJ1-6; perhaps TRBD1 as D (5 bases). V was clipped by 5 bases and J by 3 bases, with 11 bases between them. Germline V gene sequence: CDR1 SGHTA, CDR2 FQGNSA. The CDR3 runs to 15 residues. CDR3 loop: CASSPGQVYNSPLHF. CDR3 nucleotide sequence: TGTGCCAGCAGCCCAGGACAAGTCTATAATTCACCCCTCCACTTT.

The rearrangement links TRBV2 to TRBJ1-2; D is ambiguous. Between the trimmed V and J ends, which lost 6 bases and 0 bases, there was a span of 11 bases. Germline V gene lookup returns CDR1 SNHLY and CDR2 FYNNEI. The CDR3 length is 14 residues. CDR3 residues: CASRPAGTNYGYTF. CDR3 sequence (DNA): TGTGCCAGCAGGCCAGCGGGGACTAACTATGGCTACACCTTC.

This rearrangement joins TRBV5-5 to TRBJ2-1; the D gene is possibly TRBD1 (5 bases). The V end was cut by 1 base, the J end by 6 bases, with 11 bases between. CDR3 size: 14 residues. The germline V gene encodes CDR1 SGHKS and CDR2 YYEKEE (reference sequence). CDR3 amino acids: CASSLWQGANEQFF. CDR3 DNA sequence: TGTGCCAGCAGCTTGTGGCAGGGCGCCAATGAGCAGTTCTTC.

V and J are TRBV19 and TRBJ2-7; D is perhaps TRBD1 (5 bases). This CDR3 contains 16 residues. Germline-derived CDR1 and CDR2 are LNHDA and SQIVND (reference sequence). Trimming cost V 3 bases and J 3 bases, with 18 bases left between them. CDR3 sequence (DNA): TGTGCCAGTAGTATTGACAGTTCCTCCCTCCGCTACGAGCAGTACTTC. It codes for CASSIDSSSLRYEQYF.